The T cell receptor (beta chain) described here comes from a study of CD8 T cells in ankylosing spondylitis. Study-level findings and limits: It appeared that ankylosing spondylitis blood was characterized by a TCR beta motif of several highly homologous variants.

This clonotype was observed a few times. Its antigen is unidentified. This may stem from a read error, because a much larger clone lies one nucleotide away. Trimming stripped 6 bases from V and 2 bases from J, with 19 bases between. This CDR3 contains 16 residues. As the method for making TCR beta libraries, quantitative 5'-RACE with molecular barcodes was used. Each CDR3 protein is one row after TCRdb ran MiXCR on the 5' RACE reads. This sample has approximately 440,000 distinct CDR3 sequences; about 15% occur once, and the top ten carry 0.85% to 1.3%. The V gene is TRBV12-3 or TRBV12-4, the J gene TRBJ2-5; no definite D call. Material for sequencing was blood, either unsorted or a sorted T cell fraction (not recorded which). This TCR was sampled from a male donor with ankylosing spondylitis. DNA of the CDR3: TGTGCCAGCAGCAGTTTTGGGCAGGCCAGGCAAGAGACCCAGTACTTC. This translates into CASSSFGQARQETQYF.